The 30 T cell receptor beta chains presented below share a single source sample, sequenced in a study of cytomegalovirus exposure and HLA in healthy donors. The PCR had 60 Vbeta and 13 Jbeta primers. Some clones are missing from TCRdb's copy, which holds only in-frame ones; the method was immunoSEQ multiplex PCR. The repertoire holds about 120,000 clones, with more than 60% as singletons. Sequencing used PBMCs. These receptors all come from a middle-aged woman in good health and CMV-seronegative.

CDR3: CASIRTGEEAFF. The CDR3 DNA reads as TGTGCCAGCATCCGGACAGGGGAAGAAGCTTTCTTT. The rearrangement links TRBV6-1 to TRBJ1-1; 9 nucleotides match TRBD1. This CDR3 has 12 amino acids. Looked up from germline, CDR1 is MNHNS and CDR2 is SASEGT. V dropped 7 bases and J dropped 8; count of bases not matched to a gene: 5.

V and J are TRBV7-2 and TRBJ2-4; 9 bases line up with TRBD2. CDR1 is SGHTA and CDR2 is FQGNSA in the germline V gene. CDR3 length: 18 amino acids. The trim removed 1 base at V and 0 bases at J, leaving 7 bases unmatched. In DNA form, the CDR3 reads TGTGCCAGCAGCTTAGGGCTGCGGGGGGGACTAGCCAAAAACATTCAGTACTTC. It encodes CASSLGLRGGLAKNIQYF.

This chain joins TRBV25-1 and TRBJ1-4; 7 bases fit TRBD1. Germline V lookup: CDR1 MGHDK, CDR2 SYGVNS. After removal of 6 bases from V and 4 bases from J, the junction contained 8 bases not matched to a gene. This CDR3 region has 15 residues. CDR3 residues: CASRPQGVGNEKLFF. Written as DNA, the CDR3 is TGTGCCAGCAGGCCCCAGGGGGTGGGTAATGAAAAACTGTTTTTT.

This chain links TRBV18 with TRBJ1-5; D is uncertain. The length of the CDR3 is 14 residues. V gave up 3 bases and J gave up 4 bases, with 10 bases separating them. CDR1 KGHSH and CDR2 LQKENI come from the germline V gene. The CDR3 here is CASSPGSGNQPQHF. CDR3 nucleotides: TGTGCCAGCTCACCTGGGTCGGGGAATCAGCCCCAGCATTTT. Looking up the rest from reference TRBV18 and TRBJ1-5 gives the full variable domain: NAGVMQNPRHLVRRRGQEARLRCSPMKGHSHVYWYRQLPEEGLKFMVYLQKENIIDESGMPKERFSAEFPKEGPSILRIQQVVRGDSAAYFCASSPGSGNQPQHFGDGTRLSIL.

The sample holds one count of this clone. This chain connects TRBV5-6 to TRBJ1-5; D gene ambiguous. The CDR3 has 14 residues. Germline V gene lookup returns CDR1 SGHDT and CDR2 YYEEEE. V dropped 0 bases and J dropped 3 bases, with 7 bases sitting between them. CDR3 sequence (DNA): TGTGCCAGCAGCTTGGGCAGGTTCAATCAGCCCCAGCATTTT. Its protein is CASSLGRFNQPQHF.

The chain links TRBV9 to TRBJ1-2, with TRBD1 as a possible D gene (6 bases). Per the germline V gene, CDR1 is SGDLS and CDR2 is YYNGEE. CDR3 size: 14 residues. V was trimmed by 4 bases and J by 7 bases, leaving 17 bases between them. CDR3: CASSPRHRASGYTF. CDR3 DNA sequence: TGTGCCAGCAGCCCAAGACACAGGGCGAGTGGCTACACCTTC.

This chain links TRBV21-1 with TRBJ1-4; TRBD1 reflects the table's D call only, with no check against the DNA. TRBV21-1 is shown as a pseudogene. The CDR3 runs 17 residues. The CDR3 here is CASSKSFGTGVNEKLFF. CDR3 nucleotides: TGTGCCAGCAGCAAGTCATTCGGGACAGGGGTGAATGAAAAACTGTTTTTT.

The chain links TRBV6-6 to TRBJ2-1; D unclear. CDR1 and CDR2 (germline): MNHNY, SVGAGI (reference sequence). CDR3 length: 15 amino acids. V was pared by 0 bases and J by 4 bases, with 10 bases between. CDR3 in DNA: TGTGCCAGCAGTTACTCGCAGACGGGTTACAATGAGCAGTTCTTC. This encodes CASSYSQTGYNEQFF.

V is TRBV11-2 and J is TRBJ1-2; 10 bases map to TRBD1. CDR1 and CDR2 from the germline V gene are SGHAT and FQNNGV. This CDR3 is built from 14 residues. The junction had 4 bases not matched to a gene; V was cut back by 0 bases and J by 9 bases. CDR3 nucleotide sequence: TGTGCCAGCAGCTTAGAGGGGACAGGGGTGAGCTACACCTTC. This encodes CASSLEGTGVSYTF.

The chain combines TRBV1 with TRBJ1-5; TRBD1, the D gene given by the table, was not confirmed from the DNA. TRBV1 is given as a pseudogene. This CDR3 is built from 16 residues. The CDR3: CTSSGTRLFSNQPQHF. The CDR3 DNA sequence: TGCACCAGCAGCGGGACAAGATTATTTAGCAATCAGCCCCAGCATTTT.

The rearrangement links TRBV29-1 to TRBJ2-2; 12 bases fit TRBD1. Germline V gives CDR1 SQVTM, CDR2 ANQGSEA. CDR3 length: 14 amino acids. The V and J ends lost 7 bases and 5 bases, in that order; junction bases with no gene match: 5. This chain's CDR3 is CSARDRGLTGELFF. CDR3 in DNA: TGCAGCGCCCGGGACAGGGGGCTGACCGGGGAGCTGTTTTTT.

The genes are TRBV4-2 and TRBJ1-5; D is undetermined. Germline CDR1 and CDR2: LGHNA and YNFKEQ. This CDR3 has 17 residues. The V and J ends lost 0 bases and 1 base respectively, with 13 bases between them. Here the CDR3 reads CASSQDGPDGSNQPQHF. In DNA form, the CDR3 reads TGTGCCAGCAGCCAAGATGGGCCAGATGGAAGCAATCAGCCCCAGCATTTT.

The CDR3 sequence: CASSYSWDRSYEQYF. CDR3 bases: TGTGCCAGCAGTTACTCGTGGGACAGATCCTACGAGCAGTACTTC. This chain links TRBV6-5 with TRBJ2-7; TRBD1 matches 7 bases. The CDR3 is made up of 15 amino acids. With 0 bases clipped from V and 1 base from J, the junction kept 3 bases outside the gene matches. CDR1 MNHEY and CDR2 SVGAGI come from the germline V gene.

This sequence joins TRBV7-3 and TRBJ2-1, with 8 bases lining up with TRBD2. The V and J ends lost 5 bases and 9 bases, in that order; junction bases with no gene match: 6. CDR1 is SGHTA and CDR2 is FQGTGA in the germline V gene. The CDR3 covers 13 residues. CDR3 region: CASSPLAGSEQFF. CDR3 DNA: TGTGCCAGCAGCCCGCTAGCGGGCAGTGAGCAGTTCTTC.

This rearrangement joins TRBV5-1 to TRBJ2-7; D might be TRBD1 (6 bases). The CDR3 covers 15 residues. The V gene's germline CDR1 is SGHRS and CDR2 YFSETQ. Trimming shortened V by 4 bases and J by 2 bases, and 16 bases separated the two germline ends. The CDR3 protein is CASSTGTLTAYEQYF. As DNA, the CDR3 is TGCGCCAGCAGCACAGGGACACTCACCGCCTACGAGCAGTACTTC.

This clone was detected only once. This chain uses TRBV6-6 with TRBJ2-3; D may be TRBD2 (5 bases). The CDR3 runs to 16 residues. Germline V lookup: CDR1 MNHNY, CDR2 SVGAGI (reference sequence). V lost 7 bases and J lost 1, with 18 bases in between. The CDR3 DNA follows: TGTGCCAGCACCCCTACACCGGGAAAAGGCACAGATACGCAGTATTTT. Translating gives CASTPTPGKGTDTQYF.

The V call is TRBV6-1, the J call TRBJ2-1, with 13 nucleotides matching TRBD2. This CDR3 is 15 amino acids long. Germline loops: CDR1 MNHNS, CDR2 SASEGT. V was clipped by 7 bases and J by 5 bases; unmatched bases: 5. In DNA, the CDR3 is TGTGCCAGCAAACCGGGACTAGCGGGAAACAATGAGCAGTTCTTC. This translates into CASKPGLAGNNEQFF.

The chain is built from TRBV5-8 and TRBJ2-3, with TRBD2 matching 8 bases. The CDR3 has 13 amino acids. Per germline, CDR1 SGHTS and CDR2 YDEGEE. V shed 6 bases, J shed 5 bases, and the junction held 5 bases outside the gene matches. DNA for the CDR3: TGTGCCAGCACCAAGCGGGAGCGAGATACGCAGTATTTT. It encodes CASTKRERDTQYF.

The V call is TRBV4-1, the J call TRBJ1-2; 9 nucleotides agree with TRBD1. Germline lookup yields CDR1 MGHRA and CDR2 YSYEKL. V was pared by 5 bases and J by 10 bases, with 8 bases of the junction left unmatched. This CDR3 is 13 amino acids long. CDR3 amino acids: CASSSRTGETYTF. The CDR3 DNA is TGCGCCAGCAGCTCTAGGACAGGGGAGACCTACACCTTC.

A remark on this clone: The sample contains more than one DNA sequence encoding this CDR3. CDR3 nucleotides: TGTGCCAGCAGCTTAGTGACTAGCGGGGGGGGAGAGCAGTACTTC. Protein product: CASSLVTSGGGEQYF. The chain couples TRBV7-2 to TRBJ2-7; TRBD2 agrees at 14 bases. J was trimmed by 7 bases and V by 1 base; bases with no gene match: 3. This CDR3 is built from 15 residues. Germline CDR1 SGHTA, CDR2 FQGNSA.

V usage is TRBV7-6 and J usage is TRBJ1-3; D is ambiguous. V lost 1 base and J 0 bases, leaving 10 bases between the germline ends. This CDR3 has 16 residues. Germline V gene lookup returns CDR1 SGHVS and CDR2 FNYEAQ. The CDR3 region has the DNA TGTGCCAGCAGCTTAGGAGGCGGGAGCTCTGGAAACACCATATATTTT. It codes for CASSLGGGSSGNTIYF.

The chain has TRBV5-4 and TRBJ2-7; 8 bases fit TRBD2. The CDR3 loop spans 14 amino acids. In germline, CDR1 is SGHNT, CDR2 YYREEE (reference sequence). V lost 4 bases, J lost 3 bases, and 6 bases stayed unmatched. Written as DNA, the CDR3 is TGTGCCAGCAGCCCCGGGACTAGGGGCTACGAGCAGTACTTC. It is translated as CASSPGTRGYEQYF.

CDR3 region: CASSPGGEQYF. The DNA for the CDR3 is TGTGCCAGCAGCCCCGGCGGGGAGCAGTACTTC. V usage is TRBV7-8 and J usage is TRBJ2-5; D possibly corresponds to TRBD2 (6 bases). V lost 5 bases and J 11 bases, leaving 12 bases between the germline ends. The germline V gene has CDR1 SGHVS and CDR2 FQNEAQ. The CDR3 extends over 11 amino acids.

The chain is built from TRBV7-6 and TRBJ2-5; 7 bases agree with TRBD1. Losses at the gene ends were 1 base for V and 4 bases for J; bases not matched to a gene: 3. This CDR3 spans 14 amino acids. In germline, CDR1 is SGHVS, CDR2 FNYEAQ. CDR3 DNA: TGTGCCAGCAGCTTAGGAACAGGGGTAGAGACCCAGTACTTC. It encodes CASSLGTGVETQYF.

The chain employs TRBV28 and TRBJ2-7; D possibly corresponds to TRBD2 (6 bases). Germline lookup yields CDR1 MDHEN and CDR2 SYDVKM. V lost 9 bases to trimming and J lost 2 bases, with 11 bases between them. The CDR3 spans 12 residues. Here the CDR3 reads CARGDSPYEQYF. The CDR3 DNA sequence: TGTGCCAGGGGGGACTCCCCCTACGAGCAGTACTTC.

The chain joins TRBV7-2 to TRBJ1-5; maybe TRBD1 (6 bases). V shed 4 bases and J shed 6 bases, with 10 bases lying between them. This CDR3 region has 13 residues. Looked up from germline, CDR1 is SGHTA and CDR2 is FQGNSA. This CDR3 is CASSSEGGQPQHF. The CDR3 bases are TGTGCCAGCAGCTCCGAAGGGGGTCAGCCCCAGCATTTT.

The chain links TRBV6-5 to TRBJ2-2; D is undetermined. Trimming pared 4 bases from V and 3 bases from J, leaving 12 bases between. This CDR3 has 15 residues. Per the germline V gene, CDR1 is MNHEY and CDR2 is SVGAGI. CDR3 DNA sequence: TGTGCCAGCAGTTTGGGCAGGCCTGACACCGGGGAGCTGTTTTTT. Translating gives CASSLGRPDTGELFF.

This chain links TRBV2 with TRBJ1-6, with D possibly being TRBD1 (5 bases). The V end lost 6 bases, the J end lost 10 bases, and 19 bases lay between the germline ends. Germline V gives CDR1 SNHLY, CDR2 FYNNEI. This CDR3 is built from 15 residues. The CDR3 DNA is TGTGCCAGCAGGGAAATTCAAGGGGCCGGGTCACCCCTCCACTTT. Its translation is CASREIQGAGSPLHF.

This clone was counted between two and nine times. J is TRBJ1-3 and V is TRBV27; D is undetermined. V lost 0 bases and J lost 4, with 10 bases in between. Germline V gene sequence: CDR1 MNHEY, CDR2 SMNVEV (reference sequence). This CDR3 contains 15 residues. CDR3 nucleotide sequence: TGTGCCAGCAGTTTATCTGCCCCCCAGGGAAACACCATATATTTT. The encoded protein is CASSLSAPQGNTIYF.

V and J are TRBV29-1 and TRBJ2-1; 8 positions agree with TRBD2. V shed 8 bases, J shed 6 bases, and the junction held 9 bases outside the gene matches. The CDR3 length is 13 residues. The germline V gene has CDR1 SQVTM and CDR2 ANQGSEA. CDR3 coding DNA: TGCAGCACCTCCCTAAGCGGGGGCAATGAGCAGTTCTTC. It codes for CSTSLSGGNEQFF.